This T cell receptor beta chain stems from a study of cytomegalovirus exposure and HLA in healthy donors. With 4 bases clipped from V and 0 bases from J, the junction kept 5 bases outside the gene matches. The CDR3 covers 16 residues. Germline V gene lookup returns CDR1 SGHNT and CDR2 YYREEE (reference sequence). The PCR employed 60 Vbeta primers together with 13 Jbeta primers. Clones were read by immunoSEQ multiplex PCR, and TCRdb kept only the in-frame ones, dropping some. The sample has 120,000 or so clones, under 90% seen once. Source material: PBMCs. The J gene is TRBJ2-2, the V gene TRBV5-4; 8 bases agree with TRBD2. This clonotype was sampled from a woman in her 40s in good health and CMV-seronegative. The chain's CDR3 is CASSPGAGANTGELFF. Here the CDR3 DNA reads TGTGCCAGCAGCCCAGGAGCGGGGGCGAACACCGGGGAGCTGTTTTTT.